This T cell receptor (beta chain) originates from a study of T cells in Graves' hyperthyroidism and ophthalmopathy. Amplification of TCR beta CDR3 regions was performed using RNA transcripts as template. During a first-round RT-PCR of the TCR CDR3, the HTBI primer set was used. TCRdb recomputed calls from the multiplex PCR reads with MiXCR, one row per CDR3 protein. The profile shows 400,000 to 450,000 distinct CDR3 sequences, roughly 14% of them singletons. Points from the study as a whole: From stable hyperthyroidism, ophthalmopathy was separated by a 13 V-J model. Ophthalmopathy, as predicted by the model, came a median roughly 6.3 months after the prediction.

This clonotype was observed many times. Its antigen is currently unknown. The V end lost 11 bases, the J end lost 5 bases, and 18 bases lay between the germline ends. CDR3 length: 14 amino acids. CDR1 is MNHNS and CDR2 is SASEGT in the germline V gene. Orbital computed tomography, thyroid ultrasound, serum thyroxine and TRAb, and clinical symptoms together informed the diagnoses. The sequenced sample consisted of blood. The TCR was taken from a young man with Graves' ophthalmopathy. The rearrangement links TRBV6-1 to TRBJ2-2; D may be TRBD2 (5 bases). CDR3 sequence reads: CACKPGSETGELFF. The CDR3 coding sequence is TGTGCCTGTAAGCCGGGAAGCGAGACCGGGGAGCTGTTTTTT.